This T cell receptor beta chain came from a study of technical replicates of blood from several donors. Clones were read by immunoSEQ multiplex PCR, and TCRdb kept only the in-frame ones, dropping some. The sample includes 75,000 to 90,000 clones, around 90% of them seen just once. The CDR3 length is 15 residues. Germline lookup yields CDR1 MDHEN and CDR2 SYDVKM. V lost 2 bases and J 2 bases, leaving 12 bases between the germline ends. Sequenced input: T cells isolated from PBMCs. The origin of this receptor is a human donor in good health. This rearrangement joins TRBV28 to TRBJ1-1; D unclear. CDR3 region: CASSLIASFNTEAFF. The CDR3 DNA is TGTGCCAGCAGTTTAATAGCCAGTTTCAACACTGAAGCTTTCTTT.